Shown below are 8 T cell receptor beta chains from a single sample sequenced in a study of CD4 and CD8 cells across lung adenocarcinoma regions. TCRdb re-called the PCR reads with MiXCR, one entry per CDR3 protein. The sample contains about 14,000 distinct CDR3 sequences, approximately 40% of which appear only once. The sample taken for sequencing was CD4+ T cells from the center of a lung tumor. The receptors derive from a male donor with lung adenocarcinoma. The CD4 and CD8 labels of this study may be unreliable.

In its sample, this clonotype was seen many times. The rearrangement links TRBV6-1 to TRBJ2-3; 10 bases are shared with TRBD2. Losses at the gene ends were 5 bases for V and 2 bases for J; bases not matched to a gene: 4. Germline V gene sequence: CDR1 MNHNS, CDR2 SASEGT. This CDR3 contains 15 residues. The CDR3 coding sequence is TGTGCCAGCAGTAGGACTAGCGGAAACACAGATACGCAGTATTTT. Its translation is CASSRTSGNTDTQYF.

The chain links TRBV6-1 to TRBJ2-2; no reliable D call. The J call could be wrong; TRBJ2-3 is a better fit for the DNA end. Germline V gives CDR1 MNHNS, CDR2 SASEGT. The CDR3 consists of 15 residues. In nucleotides, the CDR3 is TGTGCCAGCAGACTCCAGGCTGGAATTCCAGGTAAGCAGTATTTT. Translated: CASRLQAGIPGKQYF.

The chain has TRBV7-2 and TRBJ2-5; the D is unclear. The DNA end is more similar to TRBJ2-7, so the J call may be wrong. The CDR3 is 14 residues long. Germline lookup yields CDR1 SGHTA and CDR2 FQGNSA. In DNA, the CDR3 is TGTGCCAGCAGCTTTTTTCGGCAGGACTACGAGCAGTACTTC. Its protein is CASSFFRQDYEQYF.

About this clonotype: At one end the junction does not follow the germline gene, possibly because of a read error. V and J are TRBV10-1 and TRBJ2-5, with D possibly TRBD2 on 7 matching bases. CDR3 length: 16 residues. CDR1 is WNHNN and CDR2 is SYGVQD in the germline V gene (reference sequence). The CDR3 sequence: CASRGRGGRGQETQYF. The CDR3 coding sequence is TGCGCCAGCAGGGGGCGCGGGGGCCGGGGCCAAGAGACGCAGTACTTC.

J is TRBJ2-1 and V is TRBV20-1; perhaps TRBD2 as D (5 bases). Germline V CDR1 and CDR2: DFQATT, SNEGSKA (reference sequence). The CDR3 contains 15 residues. Trimming shortened V by 3 bases and J by 7 bases, and 19 bases separated the two germline ends. Written as DNA, the CDR3 is TGCAGTGCTAGTGGGAGCCTCTCGAGGAGTAATGAGCAGTTCTTC. Residues: CSASGSLSRSNEQFF.

This clonotype counts as medium-sized. This sequence joins TRBV6-5 and TRBJ2-2; D possibly corresponds to TRBD2 (5 bases). CDR3 length equals 13 residues. The V gene's germline CDR1 is MNHEY and CDR2 SVGAGI. The germline V and J ends were trimmed by 2 bases and 7 bases, with 8 bases remaining between them. The CDR3 DNA follows: TGTGCCAGCAGTTACAATGAGGGCGGGGAGCTGTTTTTT. Protein: CASSYNEGGELFF.

V is TRBV14 and J is TRBJ1-4, with unresolved D. Germline V gene data show CDR1 as SGHDN and CDR2 as FVKESK. The germline V and J ends were trimmed by 1 base and 8 bases, with 5 bases remaining between them. This CDR3 is 12 amino acids long. The CDR3 reads CASSQGNEKLFF. In DNA form, the CDR3 reads TGTGCCAGCAGCCAAGGGAACGAAAAACTGTTTTTT.

This clonotype was recorded at least ten times. This chain links TRBV6-5 with TRBJ2-5; possibly TRBD1 for D (6 bases). Judging by the DNA end, TRBJ2-7 fits better; the J call may be wrong. Germline lookup yields CDR1 MNHEY and CDR2 SVGAGI. There are 13 residues in the CDR3. Written as DNA, the CDR3 is TGTGCCAGCACCACATGGGGGCTGGGCGAGCAGTACTTC. Amino acid sequence: CASTTWGLGEQYF.